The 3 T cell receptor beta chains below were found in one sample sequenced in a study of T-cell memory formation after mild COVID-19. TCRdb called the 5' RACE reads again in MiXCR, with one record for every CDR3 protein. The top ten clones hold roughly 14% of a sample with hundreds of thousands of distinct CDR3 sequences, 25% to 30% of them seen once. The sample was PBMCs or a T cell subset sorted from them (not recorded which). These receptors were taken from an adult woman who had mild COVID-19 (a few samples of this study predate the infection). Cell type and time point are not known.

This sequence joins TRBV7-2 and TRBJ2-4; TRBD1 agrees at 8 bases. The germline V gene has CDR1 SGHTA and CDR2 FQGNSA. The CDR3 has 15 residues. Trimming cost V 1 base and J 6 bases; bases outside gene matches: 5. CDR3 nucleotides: TGTGCCAGCAGCTTAGAAGCAGGGGGCTTAAACATTCAGTACTTC. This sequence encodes CASSLEAGGLNIQYF.

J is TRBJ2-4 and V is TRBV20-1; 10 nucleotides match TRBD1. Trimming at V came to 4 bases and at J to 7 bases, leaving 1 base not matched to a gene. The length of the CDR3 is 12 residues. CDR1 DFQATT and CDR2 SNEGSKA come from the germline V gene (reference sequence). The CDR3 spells CSAKGQGNIQYF. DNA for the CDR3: TGCAGTGCTAAGGGACAGGGGAACATTCAGTACTTC.

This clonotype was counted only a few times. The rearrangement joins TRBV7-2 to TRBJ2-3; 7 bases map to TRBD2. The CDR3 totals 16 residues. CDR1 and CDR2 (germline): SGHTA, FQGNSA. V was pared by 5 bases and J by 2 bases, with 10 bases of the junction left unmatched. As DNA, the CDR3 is TGTGCCAGCAGCCCCTCCCGGCGGGAGAACACAGATACGCAGTATTTT. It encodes CASSPSRRENTDTQYF.